The 23 T cell receptor beta chains reported below all come from one sample, sequenced in a study of blood T cells in healthy people across ages. A second PCR, run for roughly 7 to 11 cycles, used a sample-barcoded 5' primer plus a J-beta primer mix. TCRdb recomputed calls from the 5' RACE reads with MiXCR, one row per CDR3 protein. Here the sample spans about 780,000 distinct CDR3 sequences, roughly 24% being singletons. These data were also filed under a second study, of T cells of mothers and their children.

The specimen was blood. These receptors were obtained from a boy aged 5-17 years in good health.

This chain connects TRBV6-2 or TRBV6-3 to TRBJ1-5; D may be TRBD1 (5 bases). This CDR3 is 13 amino acids long. CDR1 and CDR2 from the germline V gene are MNHEY and SVGEGT. The V end lost 2 bases, the J end lost 4 bases, and 6 bases lay between the germline ends. The CDR3 DNA follows: TGTGCCAGCAGTTACCCAGGGAATCAGCCCCAGCATTTT. Encoded protein: CASSYPGNQPQHF.

The chain joins TRBV4-3 to TRBJ2-3; TRBD2 matches 9 bases. The germline V gene encodes CDR1 LGHNA and CDR2 YSLEER. The CDR3 has 17 amino acids. V gave up 0 bases and J gave up 1 base; unmatched junction bases: 5. This chain's CDR3 is CASSQDMASGGTDTQYF. CDR3 nucleotide sequence: TGCGCCAGCAGCCAAGATATGGCTAGCGGGGGCACAGATACGCAGTATTTT.

As regards this clonotype: One end of the junction does not line up with germline, which may come from a read error. The chain is built from TRBV7-2 and TRBJ2-7; unclear D gene. Germline-derived CDR1 and CDR2 are SGHTA and FQGNSA. CDR3 length: 13 residues. In DNA, the CDR3 is TGTGCCGGCAGCACCAGAGCCCTTAGGGAGCAGTACTTC. Residues: CAGSTRALREQYF.

This clonotype was seen just once. The chain joins TRBV25-1 to TRBJ2-3, with 8 bases identical to TRBD1. The CDR3 consists of 16 residues. Trimming at V came to 2 bases and at J to 2 bases, leaving 6 bases not matched to a gene. Germline values: CDR1 MGHDK, CDR2 SYGVNS. The CDR3 sequence is CASSELAGGNTDTQYF. DNA of the CDR3: TGTGCCAGCAGTGAACTAGCAGGGGGCAACACAGATACGCAGTATTTT. The whole variable domain, filled in from reference TRBV25-1 and TRBJ2-3, reads EADIYQTPRYLVIGTGKKITLECSQTMGHDKMYWYQQDPGMELHLIHYSYGVNSTEKGDLSSESTVSRIRTEHFPLTLESARPSHTSQYLCASSELAGGNTDTQYFGPGTRLTVL.

This clonotype was seen a handful of times. The chain is built from TRBV20-1 and TRBJ2-5; the match to TRBD2 covers 8 bases. CDR1 is DFQATT and CDR2 is SNEGSKA in the germline V gene (reference sequence). The CDR3 consists of 13 residues. V dropped 6 bases and J dropped 4; count of bases not matched to a gene: 7. CDR3 sequence (DNA): TGCAGTGCCCGGACGGGGGGGCCAGAGACCCAGTACTTC. Translation gives CSARTGGPETQYF.

This clonotype was counted between two and nine times. The rearrangement links TRBV7-6 to TRBJ1-4; maybe TRBD1 (6 bases). The CDR3 length is 18 residues. The germline CDR1 and CDR2 sequences are SGHVS and FNYEAQ. Trimming removed 2 bases from V and 0 bases from J, with 16 bases in between. The CDR3 nucleotides are TGTGCCAGCAGCTTATCTCCGGGGGGGCGGTCAACTAATGAAAAACTGTTTTTT. Protein sequence: CASSLSPGGRSTNEKLFF.

About this clonotype: This may come from a read error, since a much larger clone is one base off. This chain links TRBV11-2 with TRBJ2-5; possibly TRBD1 or TRBD2 for D (5 bases each). This CDR3 spans 14 amino acids. Trimming took 5 bases from V and 9 from J, leaving 19 bases between them. Germline-derived CDR1 and CDR2 are SGHAT and FQNNGV. CDR3 residues: CASSAGHGRGPQYF. Here the CDR3 DNA reads TGTGCCAGCAGCGCAGGACATGGGCGAGGGCCCCAGTACTTC.

The J gene is TRBJ2-5, the V gene TRBV7-9, with 12 bases matching TRBD2. CDR1 and CDR2 (germline): SEHNR, FQNEAQ (reference sequence). CDR3 length equals 17 residues. The junction had 7 bases not matched to a gene; V was cut back by 5 bases and J by 0 bases. In nucleotides, the CDR3 is TGTGCCAGCAGCCGACTAGCGGGGGACCGGTACCAAGAGACCCAGTACTTC. This encodes CASSRLAGDRYQETQYF. The variable domain in full, completed from reference TRBV7-9 and TRBJ2-5, reads DTGVSQNPRHKITKRGQNVTFRCDPISEHNRLYWYRQTLGQGPEFLTYFQNEAQLEKSRLLSDRFSAERPKGSFSTLEIQRTEQGDSAMYLCASSRLAGDRYQETQYFGPGTRLLVL.

The chain uses TRBV2 and TRBJ2-1, with a possible D match to TRBD1 (6 bases). V was cut by 0 bases and J by 0 bases, with 9 bases left in between. Germline V CDR1 and CDR2: SNHLY, FYNNEI. The CDR3 loop spans 16 amino acids. This CDR3 is CASSEAGGSSYNEQFF. CDR3 coding DNA: TGTGCCAGCAGTGAAGCTGGGGGCTCCTCCTACAATGAGCAGTTCTTC.

This clonotype has a handful of counts. CDR3 in amino acids: CASSWTSGEFNEQYF. The CDR3, as DNA: TGTGCCAGCAGCTGGACTAGCGGGGAGTTCAACGAGCAGTACTTC. The V call is TRBV7-9, the J call TRBJ2-7, with TRBD2 matching over 12 bases. This CDR3 contains 15 residues. The J segment lost 5 bases and the V segment lost 4 bases, leaving 6 bases of the junction unmatched. Germline V gene lookup returns CDR1 SEHNR and CDR2 FQNEAQ (reference sequence).

In nucleotides, the CDR3 is TGTGCCACCAGCAGAGACGCGGGTACCTACGAGCAGTACTTC. Residues: CATSRDAGTYEQYF. The chain uses TRBV15 and TRBJ2-5, with a weak D call TRBD2 (5 bases). The J call may be incorrect, as the DNA end agrees better with TRBJ2-7. CDR3 length: 14 amino acids. The germline CDR1 and CDR2 sequences are LNHNV and YYDKDF (reference sequence).

This chain uses TRBV28 with TRBJ1-1, with D unclear. The CDR3 spans 14 residues. CDR1 and CDR2 (germline): MDHEN, SYDVKM. V lost 2 bases to trimming and J lost 5 bases, with 12 bases between them. The CDR3 coding sequence is TGTGCCAGCAGTTTACCCCAGATGGTGACTGAAGCTTTCTTT. It specifies CASSLPQMVTEAFF.

This clonotype was counted once. The V gene is TRBV20-1, the J gene TRBJ2-3; 9 bases agree with TRBD2. The CDR3 has 17 residues. Germline values: CDR1 DFQATT, CDR2 SNEGSKA (reference sequence). After removal of 0 bases from V and 2 bases from J, the junction contained 9 bases not matched to a gene. The CDR3 DNA is TGCAGTGCTAGAGATCTCGCGGGGGGGCCGGACACAGATACGCAGTATTTT. Its translation is CSARDLAGGPDTDTQYF.

Only a few counts were recorded for this clonotype. The chain has TRBV12-3 or TRBV12-4 and TRBJ2-1; 13 bases are a match to TRBD2. This CDR3 is built from 19 residues. V shed 4 bases and J 7 bases; nucleotides not matched to a gene: 16. The DNA for the CDR3 is TGTGCCAGCAGTTATACTAGCGGGGGGGCCCTAATCATTACTAATGAGCAGTTCTTC. Translation gives CASSYTSGGALIITNEQFF.

This chain joins TRBV2 and TRBJ2-4; possibly TRBD2 for D (5 bases). The germline V gene encodes CDR1 SNHLY and CDR2 FYNNEI. The CDR3 sequence is 12 residues long. Trimming took off 7 bases at V and 3 bases at J, with 7 bases between the two ends. CDR3 sequence: CASKGVKNIQYF. The CDR3 DNA follows: TGTGCCAGCAAGGGAGTCAAAAACATTCAGTACTTC.

This clonotype was seen a handful of times. This chain uses TRBV11-1 with TRBJ1-1; 8 nucleotides align to TRBD1. CDR1 and CDR2 from the germline V gene are SGHAT and FQDESV (reference sequence). The trim removed 5 bases at V and 3 bases at J, leaving 5 bases unmatched. The length of the CDR3 is 14 residues. Written as DNA, the CDR3 is TGTGCCAGCAGCCGAACGACAGGGGACACTGAAGCTTTCTTT. This encodes CASSRTTGDTEAFF. Using reference TRBV11-1 and TRBJ1-1 for the parts outside the CDR3, the full variable domain is EAEVAQSPRYKITEKSQAVAFWCDPISGHATLYWYRQILGQGPELLVQFQDESVVDDSQLPKDRFSAERLKGVDSTLKIQPAELGDSAMYLCASSRTTGDTEAFFGQGTRLTVV.

The rearrangement uses TRBV24-1 and TRBJ2-3; D is perhaps TRBD1 (6 bases). Germline V lookup: CDR1 KGHDR, CDR2 SFDVKD. The CDR3 is 13 amino acids. V gave up 10 bases and J gave up 13 bases, with 23 bases separating them. CDR3: CATQQGEALTEYF. Here the CDR3 DNA reads TGTGCCACTCAACAGGGAGAGGCCCTTACCGAGTATTTT.

As to this clonotype: The junction departs from the called germline gene at one end, perhaps through a read error. The chain carries TRBV7-3 and TRBJ2-1; 8 bases fit TRBD1. CDR1 and CDR2 (germline): SGHTA, FQGTGA. The CDR3 is made up of 13 amino acids. The chain's CDR3 is CASRFQGADEQCF. The DNA of the CDR3 is TGTGCCAGCAGGTTTCAGGGGGCGGACGAGCAGTGCTTC.

This clonotype was recorded a few times. The V and J genes are TRBV14 and TRBJ2-5; TRBD2 agrees at 7 bases. This CDR3 is built from 15 residues. From germline, CDR1 is SGHDN and CDR2 FVKESK. V lost 1 base to trimming and J lost 8 bases; unmatched junction nucleotides: 10. CDR3 amino acids: CASSQAGGGGPTQYF. For the CDR3, the DNA is TGTGCCAGCAGCCAAGCAGGCGGCGGGGGTCCCACCCAGTACTTC.

This clonotype was picked up a small number of times. The chain recombines TRBV9 with TRBJ2-5; either TRBD1 or TRBD2 may supply D (5 bases each). Near its end, the DNA agrees better with TRBJ2-7, so the J call may be wrong. CDR1 and CDR2 (germline): SGDLS, YYNGEE. The CDR3 loop spans 15 amino acids. The CDR3 sequence is CASSPRDHDAYEQYF. CDR3 DNA: TGTGCCAGCAGCCCCAGGGACCACGACGCCTACGAGCAGTACTTC.

This clonotype was observed a handful of times. The gene calls are TRBV25-1 and TRBJ2-7; unclear D gene. Germline CDR1 MGHDK, CDR2 SYGVNS. V was clipped by 1 base and J by 0 bases, with 10 bases between them. The CDR3 runs to 15 residues. The CDR3 sequence is CASSESGTNSYEQYF. In DNA, the CDR3 is TGTGCCAGCAGTGAATCGGGCACTAACTCCTACGAGCAGTACTTC.

The V call is TRBV5-1, the J call TRBJ1-4; 9 nucleotides align to TRBD1. Germline assignment: CDR1 SGHRS and CDR2 YFSETQ. CDR3 size: 15 residues. With V trimmed by 4 bases and J by 8 bases, 9 bases remained unmatched. CDR3 sequence: CASSLQGQGEEKLFF. The CDR3 DNA reads as TGCGCCAGCAGCCTACAGGGACAGGGAGAGGAAAAACTGTTTTTT. Full variable domain (missing parts from reference TRBV5-1 and TRBJ1-4): KAGVTQTPRYLIKTRGQQVTLSCSPISGHRSVSWYQQTPGQGLQFLFEYFSETQRNKGNFPGRFSGRQFSNSRSEMNVSTLELGDSALYLCASSLQGQGEEKLFFGSGTQLSVL.

This chain uses TRBV7-3 with TRBJ2-7, with D possibly matching TRBD2 (5 bases). V dropped 8 bases and J dropped 2 bases, with 19 bases sitting between them. This CDR3 region has 15 residues. CDR1 and CDR2 from the germline V gene are SGHTA and FQGTGA. The CDR3 DNA sequence: TGTGCCAGCGGGTATGGTCCGGACTCCACCTACGAGCAGTACTTC. Translated: CASGYGPDSTYEQYF.